This TCR beta chain was sequenced in a study of a mutant IDH1 vaccine in newly diagnosed glioma. Overall study: Vaccine dosing followed radiotherapy by 4-6 weeks, or accompanied temozolomide cycles. Averaging around 42 years of age, treated patients were approximately 62% male and approximately 38% female.

V lost 7 bases and J lost 0, with 10 bases in between. Germline V CDR1 and CDR2: SNHLY, FYNNEI. CDR3 length: 14 residues. Points on this clone: The antigen is unknown.

General observations from the study: Seemingly, top peripheral T cell clonotype changes bore no relation to pseudoprogression.

The time point here: week 5, during vaccination. The vaccine gave 300 ug of a 20-mer mutant IDH1 peptide subcutaneously per dose. The donor cohort comprised cases of new WHO grade 3 or 4 IDH1-mutant, ATRX-lost astrocytoma. Profiling relied on immunoSEQ multiplex PCR, and the TCRdb table lists in-frame clones only, not all of them. Of around 42,000 clones detected, roughly 85% appear once; the ten largest clones hold around 1.7%. The TCR sequence derives from a man aged 40-49 years with glioma. The V gene is TRBV2, the J gene TRBJ1-5; D is perhaps TRBD1 (5 bases). The specimen was PBMCs, collected from a glioma patient whose treatment included an IDH1 peptide vaccine. The CDR3, as DNA: TGTGCCAGCATGGGGCCTTATAGCAATCAGCCCCAGCATTTT. The encoded protein is CASMGPYSNQPQHF.